This T cell receptor (beta chain) stems from a study of patients and donors after allogeneic stem cell transplantation. Germline V gene sequence: CDR1 SGHTA, CDR2 FQGNSA. V was clipped by 1 base and J by 5 bases, with 12 bases between them. This CDR3 region has 15 residues. TCRdb re-derived calls from the RT-PCR reads in MiXCR, one entry per CDR3 protein. The table includes about 160,000 distinct CDR3 sequences, approximately 25% detected once. This clonotype has a handful of counts. Specimen: blood, either unsorted or a sorted T cell fraction (not recorded which). The chain recombines TRBV7-2 with TRBJ2-1; D possibly corresponds to TRBD1 (6 bases). This clonotype originated in a human donor who was either an allogeneic HSCT recipient or a stem cell or donor lymphocyte infusion donor (not recorded which). It is not recorded whose cells these are; they may come from a transplant donor. The CDR3 DNA reads as TGTGCCAGCAGCTTAGAGGGACAAGTAAACAATGAGCAGTTCTTC. Translated: CASSLEGQVNNEQFF.